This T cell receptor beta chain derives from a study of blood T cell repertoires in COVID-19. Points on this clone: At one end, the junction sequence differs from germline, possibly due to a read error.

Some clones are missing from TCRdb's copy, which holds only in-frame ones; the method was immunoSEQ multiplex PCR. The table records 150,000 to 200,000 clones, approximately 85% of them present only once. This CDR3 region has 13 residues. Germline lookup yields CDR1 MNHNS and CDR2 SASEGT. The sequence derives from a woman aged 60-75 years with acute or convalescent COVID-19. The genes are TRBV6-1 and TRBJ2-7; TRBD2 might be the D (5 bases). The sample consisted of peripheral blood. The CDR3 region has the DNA TGTGCCAGCAGTGAAGAACCCAGGAGGTCTCGGTTCTTC. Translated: CASSEEPRRSRFF.